The subject of this entry is one T cell receptor beta chain. It lacks a known antigen. No base quality information exists; no much larger clone differs at one position. Library preparation was by the immunoSEQ multiplex PCR assay. Each sample had around 92,000 TCR templates assayed by the deep sequencing platform. Genomic DNA extracted from sorted T cells was the material used for TCRbeta CDR3 sequencing. On the authors' methods: The R programming language was used for the clonal analysis of the TCRbeta CDR3 data. Comparing unstimulated samples against CFSE-low samples taken after the reaction was how alloreactive CD4+ and CD8+ clones were defined. By matching sequences to the repertoires of sorted unstimulated Treg and non-Treg cells, each alloreactive CD4+ clone was assigned a regulatory or non-regulatory origin. Held by TCRdb, this immuneACCESS table contains in-frame sequences only and omits some clones. Under half of the omission traces to an unresolved V gene where checked; the cause of the rest is unknown. That table is the source of V, J and clone size, and D and trimming were worked out from the DNA. Within this sample are about 100,000 clones, with around 92% of them counted one time only. The ten largest clonotypes hold 0.14% to 0.15% of the sample.

Sorted unstimulated T cells and proliferating T cells recovered from mixed lymphocyte reactions underwent TCRbeta CDR3 sequencing. Fresh whole blood from approximately ten HLA-typed healthy donors was used to isolate PBMCs. The source of the sample is a study of siplizumab effects on memory and regulatory T cells (dated by TCRdb to 2018 to 2020). For the study in its entirety: The study examined how the anti-CD2 antibody siplizumab affects alloreactive T-cell subsets in allogeneic mixed lymphocyte reactions built from human PBMCs. Paper-wide results and their limitations: Among mappable alloreactive CD4+ clones, an average Treg-derived fraction of almost 70% was observed with siplizumab, compared with approximately 26% in control reactions. Siplizumab significantly lowered the cumulative frequency of alloreactive sequences that could be traced to unstimulated CD4+ memory T cells. Unstimulated naive T cells appeared to be more diverse than memory T cells, and naive cells seemed to make a substantial contribution to the alloresponse. Roughly 75-97% of proliferating CD4+ or CD8+ clones could not be assigned a naive or memory phenotype. No functional confirmation was obtained for the suppressive function of proliferating Tregs from siplizumab cultures. Because sequences below about 10^-5 frequency were poorly captured, only a minor fraction of alloreactive clones could be mapped to unstimulated subsets.

The CDR3 sequence holds 13 residues, the cysteine and phenylalanine included. Left in the record is the CDR3 DNA by itself, 39 bases read in frame from the first base. Per the germline V gene, SQVTM is the CDR1 and ANQGSEA is the CDR2. At the junction V is shortened by 4 bases and J by 7 bases, with 16 bases in between. Input material: CD4+ T cells sorted from blood. This sequence originates from a human donor in good health. The rearrangement combines TRBV29-1 with TRBJ1-1; the D region possibly corresponds to TRBD1 (5 bases align). This receptor carries the CDR3 CSVVRGLSDEAFF. The sequenced DNA is TGCAGCGTTGTTAGGGGTTTAAGTGATGAAGCTTTCTTT.